These T cell receptor beta chains were read from a single sample in a study of T cell repertoires in cytomegalovirus infection. TCRdb re-derived calls from the reads in MiXCR, one entry per CDR3 protein. This repertoire shows approximately 700,000 distinct CDR3 sequences, 35% found once; its top ten account for about 2.8%. The material sequenced was PBMCs. Source of these receptors: a human donor in good health (CMV status not recorded). Some clones in this sample may be carry-over from other donors' samples. Each CDR3 is given with its conserved first and last residue. Fields, in order: J gene, clone size, D gene, V gene, CDR3 DNA, CDR3 protein. D genes are given only for firm matches. Not every row has a clone size; where given, it reads once, few, many or a size class.

TRBJ2-7 few NA TRBV6-5 TGTGCCAGCAGTTACAAATTGGGACCTTACGAGCAGTACTTC CASSYKLGPYEQYF
TRBJ2-2 many NA TRBV11-2 TGTGCCAGCAGCTTCGGCCCGTCCGGGGAGCTGTTTTTT CASSFGPSGELFF
TRBJ2-4 once TRBD2 TRBV4-1 TGTGCCAGCAGCCAAGATGGGCCCGGGACTAGCCGGTCGTGGGCCAAAAACATTCAGTACTTC CASSQDGPGTSRSWAKNIQYF
TRBJ2-3 few TRBD2 TRBV7-6 TGTGCCAGCAGCTCACGGACTAGCGGGAGGGCAGATACGCAGTATTTT CASSSRTSGRADTQYF
TRBJ2-1 once TRBD2 TRBV20-1 TGCAGTGCTAGTTTCCTAGCGGAGCTGTCACCATCCAATGAGCAGTTCTTC CSASFLAELSPSNEQFF
TRBJ1-6 few TRBD1 TRBV25-1 TGTGCCAGCCGCCGGGACAGGGCAGGCTCCTATAATTCACCCCTCCACTTT CASRRDRAGSYNSPLHF
TRBJ1-5 NA NA TRBV29-1 TGCAGCGTTCCGCCCCCGGGAAGGGGAAACAATCAGCCCCAGCATTTT CSVPPPGRGNNQPQHF
TRBJ2-3 NA NA TRBV5-5 TGTGCCAGCAGTCCTCTCCAGCGGTCCACAGATACGCAGTATTTT CASSPLQRSTDTQYF
TRBJ2-7 few TRBD1 TRBV28 TGTGCCAGCAGGCCTCCTTACCGGACAGGCCCCTACGAGCAGTACTTC CASRPPYRTGPYEQYF
TRBJ2-1 NA TRBD2 TRBV19 TGTGCCAGTAGTATAGATTCAGGCGGGGGGGCGTACAATGAGCAGTTCTTC CASSIDSGGGAYNEQFF
TRBJ2-3 NA TRBD2 TRBV14 TGTGCCAGCAGCCGCTCAATTCGGACTAGCGGGAACCCAGATACGCAGTATTTT CASSRSIRTSGNPDTQYF
TRBJ2-2 NA NA TRBV20-1 TGCAGTGCTAGAGATCCCAGCGGGAACACCGGGGAGCTGTTTTTT CSARDPSGNTGELFF
TRBJ1-5 NA NA TRBV11-2 TGTGCCAGCAGCTTAGGCCCTGGGGACAATCAGCCCCAGCATTTT CASSLGPGDNQPQHF
TRBJ1-6 few NA TRBV27 TGTGCCAGCAGTTGGAAGGGATATAATTCACCCCTCCACTTT CASSWKGYNSPLHF
TRBJ2-1 NA TRBD1 TRBV6-2/TRBV6-3 TGTGCCAGCAGTCACCTTCGTAGGACAGGGTCAACGATAACCGATGAGCAGTTCTTC CASSHLRRTGSTITDEQFF
TRBJ1-1 few NA TRBV11-1 TGTGCCAGCAGCTTAGATGTGGGGGCTGCTGAAGCTTTCTTT CASSLDVGAAEAFF
TRBJ2-1 NA TRBD2 TRBV6-5 TGTGTTGTGTGGGCTAGCGGGAGTAGGTACAATGAGCAGTTCTTC CVVWASGSRYNEQFF
TRBJ2-7 few TRBD2 TRBV20-1 TGCAGTGCTAGGGGGAGCGGGGGGGCGGCCTACGAGCAGTACTTC CSARGSGGAAYEQYF
TRBJ1-5 NA TRBD1 TRBV28 TGTGCCAGCAGAACAGGACAGGGCCTAAATCAGCCCCAGCATTTT CASRTGQGLNQPQHF
TRBJ1-1 NA NA TRBV5-6 TGTGCCAGCAGCTTGGCCTTCTTGTGTGAAGCTTTCTTT CASSLAFLCEAFF
TRBJ2-3 few TRBD1 TRBV7-4 TGTGCCAGCAGCTGGCCCGGGACAGCTCCTCGGAATACGCAGTATTTT CASSWPGTAPRNTQYF
TRBJ1-1 once NA TRBV5-1 TGCGCCAGCAGCCCGGCGGGGGCCACTGAAGCTTTCTTT CASSPAGATEAFF
TRBJ1-2 NA TRBD1 TRBV6-5 TGTGCCAGCAGTTACACGACAGGGGAAGGCTACACCTTC CASSYTTGEGYTF